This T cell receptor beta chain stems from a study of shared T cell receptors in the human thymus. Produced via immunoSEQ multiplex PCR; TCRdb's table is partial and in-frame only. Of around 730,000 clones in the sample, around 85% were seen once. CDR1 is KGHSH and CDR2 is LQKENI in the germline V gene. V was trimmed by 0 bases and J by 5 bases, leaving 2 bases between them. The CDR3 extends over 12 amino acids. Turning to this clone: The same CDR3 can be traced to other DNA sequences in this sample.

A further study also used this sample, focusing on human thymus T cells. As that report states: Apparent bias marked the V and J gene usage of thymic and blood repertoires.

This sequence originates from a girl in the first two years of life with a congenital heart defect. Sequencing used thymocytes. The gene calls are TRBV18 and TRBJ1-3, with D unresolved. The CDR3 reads CASSPPRNTIYF. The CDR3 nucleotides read TGTGCCAGCTCACCACCTAGAAACACCATATATTTT.